A selection of T cell receptor beta chains follows, all from one sample in a study of blood T cells in healthy people across ages. One entry per CDR3 protein, called by TCRdb with MiXCR from the 5' RACE reads. The data hold about 580,000 distinct CDR3 sequences, with around 48% observed a single time. The sequenced sample consisted of blood. These receptors all come from a man older than 75 in good health. CDR3s include the opening cysteine and the closing phenylalanine or tryptophan. A D gene is named only where the DNA matches it firmly. Size tells how often a clone was seen (once, few, many) or the class of an expanded clone, and some rows leave it out.

>TRBD1|TRBJ2-5|.|TRBV4-1
CASSQTGGPPETQYF
TGCGCCAGCAGCCAAACAGGGGGCCCCCCAGAGACCCAGTACTTC
>.|TRBJ2-1|.|TRBV9
CASSVATHNNEQFF
TGTGCCAGCAGCGTAGCTACCCACAACAATGAGCAGTTCTTC
>.|TRBJ2-6|.|TRBV20-1
CSATRRGSSGANVLTF
TGCAGTGCAACCCGACGGGGATCCTCTGGGGCCAACGTCCTGACTTTC
>TRBD1|TRBJ2-3|.|TRBV14
CASSYLRDRSTDTQYF
TGTGCCAGCAGCTACCTCCGGGACAGAAGCACAGATACGCAGTATTTT
>.|TRBJ1-1|.|TRBV12-3/TRBV12-4
CASSFGGRNTEAFF
TGTGCCAGCAGTTTTGGGGGGAGAAACACTGAAGCTTTCTTT
>TRBD2|TRBJ2-1|many|TRBV7-2
CASSEGLAGYNEQFF
TGTGCCAGCAGCGAGGGACTAGCGGGGTACAATGAGCAGTTCTTC
>.|TRBJ1-4|few|TRBV7-9
CASSPGATDEKLFF
TGTGCCAGCAGCCCCGGAGCAACTGATGAAAAACTGTTTTTT
>TRBD2|TRBJ2-1|few|TRBV25-1
CASNIAGGNEQFF
TGTGCCAGCAATATAGCGGGGGGTAATGAGCAGTTCTTC
>.|TRBJ1-5|.|TRBV29-1
CSVGDNRRQPQHF
TGCAGCGTTGGGGATAACCGACGTCAGCCCCAGCATTTT
>TRBD2|TRBJ2-1|once|TRBV6-5
CASSSGTSGGYNEQFF
TGTGCCAGCAGTTCAGGGACTAGCGGGGGGTACAATGAGCAGTTCTTC
>TRBD1|TRBJ2-1|many|TRBV4-1
CASSPAGTGGHEQFF
TGCGCCAGCAGCCCAGCCGGGACAGGGGGCCATGAGCAGTTCTTC
>TRBD2|TRBJ2-1|.|TRBV6-2/TRBV6-3
CASSYTSGSTNEQFF
TGTGCCAGCAGTTACACTAGCGGGAGCACCAATGAGCAGTTCTTC
>TRBD1|TRBJ1-4|.|TRBV4-1
CASSQPDRGELFF
TGCGCCAGCAGCCAACCGGACAGGGGTGAACTGTTTTTT
>.|TRBJ2-1|few|TRBV2
CASSAPYNEQFF
TGTGCCAGCAGTGCTCCGTACAATGAGCAGTTCTTC
>.|TRBJ2-2|few|TRBV29-1
CSVEGLGGGELFF
TGCAGCGTTGAAGGACTGGGGGGCGGGGAGCTGTTTTTT
>TRBD1|TRBJ2-7|.|TRBV28
CASSLLGTGLYEQYF
TGTGCCAGCAGTTTACTCGGGACAGGGCTTTACGAGCAGTACTTC
>.|TRBJ1-1|.|TRBV9
CASSVDMQNTEAFF
TGTGCCAGCAGCGTAGATATGCAAAACACTGAAGCTTTCTTT
>TRBD1|TRBJ2-1|.|TRBV6-5
CASRLHGQGKKRFF
TGTGCCAGCAGATTACACGGACAGGGTAAAAAGCGGTTCTTC
>.|TRBJ2-7|.|TRBV2
CATRQTTYEQYF
TGTGCCACGAGACAAACCACCTACGAGCAGTACTTC
>.|TRBJ1-2|.|TRBV7-9
CASSAPPPDGYTF
TGTGCCAGCAGCGCCCCTCCCCCAGATGGCTACACCTTC
>.|TRBJ2-4|.|TRBV6-5
CASGRGVFSYNEQYF
TGTGCCAGCGGCCGCGGAGTCTTCTCCTACAATGAGCAGTACTTC
>TRBD1|TRBJ1-6|.|TRBV7-9
CASRGTGGASPLHF
TGTGCCAGCAGGGGGACAGGGGGTGCTTCACCCCTCCACTTT
>.|TRBJ2-7|few|TRBV20-1
CSARDEAVSYEQYF
TGCAGTGCTAGAGATGAGGCGGTCTCCTACGAGCAGTACTTC
>.|TRBJ2-2|.|TRBV6-5
CASSLRATNTGELFF
TGTGCCAGCAGTTTGCGGGCTACGAACACCGGGGAGCTGTTTTTT
>.|TRBJ2-3|few|TRBV15
CATSRDQGPASTDTQYF
TGTGCCACCAGCAGAGATCAGGGCCCAGCTAGCACAGATACGCAGTATTTT
>.|TRBJ2-5|.|TRBV28
CASSLLEYRDSGSQYF
TGTGCCAGCAGCCTTTTAGAGTACCGGGACTCCGGGTCCCAGTACTTC
>.|TRBJ1-6|.|TRBV12-3/TRBV12-4
CASSVRTVDSPLHF
TGTGCCAGCAGTGTCAGGACAGTGGATTCACCCCTCCACTTT
>.|TRBJ1-2|few|TRBV20-1
CSATRTVGYGYTF
TGCAGTGCCACTAGGACAGTCGGCTATGGCTACACCTTC
>TRBD2|TRBJ2-7|few|TRBV7-9
CASSSPAGGSYEQYF
TGTGCCAGCAGCTCCCCAGCGGGAGGGTCCTACGAGCAGTACTTC
>TRBD1|TRBJ1-2|.|TRBV18
CASSPRRGTGDVYGYTF
TGTGCCAGCTCACCGCGGAGAGGGACAGGGGACGTTTACGGCTACACCTTC
>.|TRBJ2-1|.|TRBV5-1
CASSEDRPNEQFF
TGCGCCAGCAGCGAGGACCGACCAAATGAGCAGTTCTTC
>.|TRBJ1-1|many|TRBV6-6
CASSLDGGNTEAFF
TGTGCCAGCAGCTTAGACGGAGGGAACACTGAAGCTTTCTTT
>.|TRBJ2-1|.|TRBV20-1
CSAVLPGDTSSYNEQFF
TGCAGTGCTGTCCTACCGGGGGACACAAGCTCCTACAATGAGCAGTTCTTC
>.|TRBJ1-4|.|TRBV20-1
CSAIRLGNEKLFF
TGCAGTGCTATCCGATTGGGAAATGAAAAACTGTTTTTT
>TRBD2|TRBJ2-1|.|TRBV7-9
CASSHASGSSHEQFF
TGTGCCAGCAGCCACGCTAGCGGGAGTTCCCATGAGCAGTTCTTC
>TRBD1|TRBJ1-2|many|TRBV6-6
CASSGPGTGIFYGYTF
TGTGCCAGCAGTGGACCCGGGACAGGGATATTTTATGGCTACACCTTC